This is a list of T cell receptor beta chains from one sample in a study of blood T cell repertoires in COVID-19. Sequenced by immunoSEQ multiplex PCR; TCRdb stores in-frame clones only, minus some. There are 78,000 or so clones in the sample; roughly 87% occur only once, and more than 5.5% lies in the top ten. Sample: peripheral blood. The receptors stem from a woman aged 45-65 years with acute or convalescent COVID-19. The CDR3 runs from the conserved cysteine through the conserved F or W. Fields, in order: clone size, D gene, J gene, V gene, CDR3 protein, CDR3 DNA. The D gene is left open where the match is weak. Clone sizes are given selectively: once, few, many, or a class where the clone is expanded.

clone size: NA; D gene: TRBD1; J gene: TRBJ1-5; V gene: TRBV19; CDR3 protein: CASSRGQATNQPQHF; CDR3 DNA: TGTGCCAGTAGCCGCGGACAGGCAACTAATCAGCCCCAGCATTTT
clone size: NA; D gene: TRBD1; J gene: TRBJ2-5; V gene: TRBV28; CDR3 protein: CASSLSTGVKEETQYF; CDR3 DNA: TGTGCCAGCAGTTTAAGTACAGGGGTAAAGGAAGAGACCCAGTACTTC
clone size: NA; D gene: NA; J gene: TRBJ2-7; V gene: TRBV18; CDR3 protein: CASSPQQGSGTYEQYF; CDR3 DNA: TGTGCCAGCTCACCACAGCAGGGTAGCGGTACCTACGAGCAGTACTTC
clone size: NA; D gene: NA; J gene: TRBJ1-1; V gene: TRBV14; CDR3 protein: CASSQQGNTEAFF; CDR3 DNA: TGTGCCAGCAGCCAGCAGGGGAACACTGAAGCTTTCTTT
clone size: NA; D gene: TRBD1; J gene: TRBJ1-1; V gene: TRBV7-2; CDR3 protein: CASSDTGTGARTEAFF; CDR3 DNA: TGTGCCAGCAGCGATACCGGGACAGGAGCGAGGACTGAAGCTTTCTTT
clone size: few; D gene: NA; J gene: TRBJ2-5; V gene: TRBV9; CDR3 protein: CASSVDRGGPGETQYF; CDR3 DNA: TGTGCCAGCAGCGTAGATAGGGGGGGCCCCGGTGAGACCCAGTACTTC
clone size: NA; D gene: NA; J gene: TRBJ2-1; V gene: TRBV15; CDR3 protein: CATSSRESSYNEQFF; CDR3 DNA: TGTGCCACCAGCAGTCGGGAGAGCTCCTACAATGAGCAGTTCTTC
clone size: few; D gene: TRBD1; J gene: TRBJ1-1; V gene: TRBV15; CDR3 protein: CATSTGQGNTEAFF; CDR3 DNA: TGTGCCACCAGCACGGGACAGGGAAACACTGAAGCTTTCTTT
clone size: NA; D gene: NA; J gene: TRBJ2-3; V gene: TRBV24-1; CDR3 protein: CATSDPSTASDTQYF; CDR3 DNA: TGTGCCACCAGTGATCCTTCGACAGCCTCAGATACGCAGTATTTT
clone size: NA; D gene: NA; J gene: TRBJ1-1; V gene: TRBV30; CDR3 protein: CAWSKTMNTEAFF; CDR3 DNA: TGTGCCTGGAGTAAGACTATGAACACTGAAGCTTTCTTT
clone size: NA; D gene: TRBD2; J gene: TRBJ2-5; V gene: TRBV6-2/TRBV6-3; CDR3 protein: CASSPREPSRETQYF; CDR3 DNA: TGTGCCAGCAGCCCGCGGGAGCCCTCGCGAGAGACCCAGTACTTC
clone size: NA; D gene: NA; J gene: TRBJ2-5; V gene: TRBV9; CDR3 protein: CASSAGTPETQYF; CDR3 DNA: TGTGCCAGCAGCGCAGGGACTCCCGAGACCCAGTACTTC
clone size: NA; D gene: TRBD2; J gene: TRBJ2-3; V gene: TRBV10-3; CDR3 protein: CATSGSGRSDTQYF; CDR3 DNA: TGTGCCACCTCGGGTAGCGGGAGGTCAGATACGCAGTATTTT
clone size: NA; D gene: TRBD2; J gene: TRBJ2-1; V gene: TRBV9; CDR3 protein: CASSVAPGTSGSSEQFF; CDR3 DNA: TGTGCCAGCAGCGTAGCCCCCGGGACTAGCGGGAGTAGTGAGCAGTTCTTC
clone size: few; D gene: TRBD2; J gene: TRBJ2-3; V gene: TRBV7-9; CDR3 protein: CASSSVASGEDTQYF; CDR3 DNA: TGTGCCAGCAGCTCGGTGGCTAGCGGGGAAGATACGCAGTATTTT
clone size: NA; D gene: NA; J gene: TRBJ2-7; V gene: TRBV6-5; CDR3 protein: CASSYGAGAYEQYF; CDR3 DNA: TGTGCCAGCAGTTATGGGGCAGGAGCCTACGAGCAGTACTTC
clone size: NA; D gene: NA; J gene: TRBJ1-2; V gene: TRBV7-2; CDR3 protein: CASSHPRGEGGYTF; CDR3 DNA: TGTGCCAGCAGCCACCCGAGAGGGGAGGGGGGCTACACCTTC
clone size: NA; D gene: TRBD1; J gene: TRBJ1-6; V gene: TRBV19; CDR3 protein: CASSIPGTGPGGSPLHF; CDR3 DNA: TGTGCCAGTAGTATACCTGGGACAGGGCCTGGGGGATCACCCCTCCACTTT
clone size: NA; D gene: TRBD2; J gene: TRBJ2-1; V gene: TRBV27; CDR3 protein: CASSLSGGEYNEQFF; CDR3 DNA: TGTGCCAGCAGTTTAAGCGGGGGGGAGTACAATGAGCAGTTCTTC
clone size: once; D gene: NA; J gene: TRBJ1-6; V gene: TRBV30; CDR3 protein: CAWSPGHNSPLHF; CDR3 DNA: TGTGCCTGGAGTCCAGGCCATAATTCACCCCTCCACTTT
clone size: NA; D gene: NA; J gene: TRBJ1-6; V gene: TRBV4-1; CDR3 protein: CASSQEPSASPLHF; CDR3 DNA: TGCGCCAGCAGCCAAGAACCCAGTGCCTCACCCCTCCACTTT
clone size: NA; D gene: TRBD2; J gene: TRBJ2-4; V gene: TRBV4-3; CDR3 protein: CASSQEAGNIQYF; CDR3 DNA: TGCGCCAGCAGCCAAGAAGCGGGGAACATTCAGTACTTC
clone size: NA; D gene: NA; J gene: TRBJ2-5; V gene: TRBV28; CDR3 protein: CASSLLLALGKETQYF; CDR3 DNA: TGTGCCAGCAGTCTTCTCCTAGCGCTCGGCAAGGAGACCCAGTACTTC
clone size: NA; D gene: NA; J gene: TRBJ2-6; V gene: TRBV2; CDR3 protein: CASYGTSGANVLTF; CDR3 DNA: TGTGCCAGCTACGGTACTTCTGGGGCCAACGTCCTGACTTTC
clone size: NA; D gene: NA; J gene: TRBJ2-1; V gene: TRBV7-3; CDR3 protein: CASSFPRGEQFF; CDR3 DNA: TGTGCCAGCAGCTTCCCGCGGGGTGAGCAGTTCTTC
clone size: NA; D gene: NA; J gene: TRBJ2-6; V gene: TRBV6-2/TRBV6-3; CDR3 protein: CASSYQGAGANVLTF; CDR3 DNA: TGTGCCAGCAGTTACCAGGGTGCCGGGGCCAACGTCCTGACTTTC
clone size: NA; D gene: TRBD2; J gene: TRBJ2-1; V gene: TRBV7-9; CDR3 protein: CASSFLTSGIGNEQFF; CDR3 DNA: TGTGCCAGCAGCTTCCTGACTAGCGGGATAGGGAATGAGCAGTTCTTC
clone size: NA; D gene: NA; J gene: TRBJ2-5; V gene: TRBV21-1; CDR3 protein: CASSTPRTQYF; CDR3 DNA: TGTGCCAGCAGCACCCCGAGGACCCAGTACTTC
clone size: NA; D gene: TRBD2; J gene: TRBJ2-3; V gene: TRBV9; CDR3 protein: CASSGMGGLAGGTSTDTQYF; CDR3 DNA: TGTGCCAGCAGCGGGATGGGGGGACTAGCGGGAGGAACCAGCACAGATACGCAGTATTTT
clone size: NA; D gene: NA; J gene: TRBJ2-3; V gene: TRBV15; CDR3 protein: CATSNAGPDTQYF; CDR3 DNA: TGTGCCACCAGCAACGCAGGGCCAGATACGCAGTATTTT
clone size: NA; D gene: NA; J gene: TRBJ1-6; V gene: TRBV19; CDR3 protein: CASTPGQPESSYNSPLHF; CDR3 DNA: TGTGCCAGTACCCCGGGACAACCCGAGAGCTCCTATAATTCACCCCTCCACTTT
clone size: NA; D gene: TRBD2; J gene: TRBJ2-1; V gene: TRBV18; CDR3 protein: CASSPLAGSYNEQFF; CDR3 DNA: TGTGCCAGCTCACCCCTAGCGGGGTCCTACAATGAGCAGTTCTTC
clone size: few; D gene: TRBD2; J gene: TRBJ2-3; V gene: TRBV20-1; CDR3 protein: CSASLASGSTDTQYF; CDR3 DNA: TGCAGTGCTAGTCTGGCTAGCGGGAGCACAGATACGCAGTATTTT
clone size: NA; D gene: NA; J gene: TRBJ2-4; V gene: TRBV25-1; CDR3 protein: CASSFITDGKNIQYF; CDR3 DNA: TGTGCCAGCAGTTTTATTACTGATGGCAAAAACATTCAGTACTTC
clone size: few; D gene: TRBD2; J gene: TRBJ2-3; V gene: TRBV9; CDR3 protein: CASSATSGGTDTQYF; CDR3 DNA: TGTGCCAGCAGCGCGACTAGCGGGGGAACAGATACGCAGTATTTT
clone size: NA; D gene: NA; J gene: TRBJ1-2; V gene: TRBV12-3/TRBV12-4; CDR3 protein: CASSEDSDYGYTF; CDR3 DNA: TGTGCCAGCAGTGAGGACAGTGACTATGGCTACACCTTC
clone size: NA; D gene: TRBD2; J gene: TRBJ2-1; V gene: TRBV7-9; CDR3 protein: CASSSRLAGGNEQFF; CDR3 DNA: TGTGCCAGCAGCTCCAGACTAGCGGGAGGTAATGAGCAGTTCTTC
clone size: NA; D gene: NA; J gene: TRBJ2-1; V gene: TRBV19; CDR3 protein: CASSVAFKQFF; CDR3 DNA: TGTGCCAGTAGTGTGGCATTTAAGCAGTTCTTC
clone size: NA; D gene: NA; J gene: TRBJ2-7; V gene: TRBV11-2; CDR3 protein: CASSQPTGYEQYF; CDR3 DNA: TGTGCCAGCAGCCAACCGACGGGCTACGAGCAGTACTTC
clone size: NA; D gene: TRBD2; J gene: TRBJ2-7; V gene: TRBV9; CDR3 protein: CASSVGAGGYEQYF; CDR3 DNA: TGTGCCAGCAGCGTAGGAGCGGGAGGCTACGAGCAGTACTTC
clone size: NA; D gene: TRBD2; J gene: TRBJ2-3; V gene: TRBV6-5; CDR3 protein: CASSYSSGSLYF; CDR3 DNA: TGTGCCAGCAGTTACTCCAGCGGGAGTTTGTATTTT
clone size: NA; D gene: NA; J gene: TRBJ2-7; V gene: TRBV7-8; CDR3 protein: CASSQESGFLSAEQYF; CDR3 DNA: TGTGCCAGCAGCCAAGAGTCCGGGTTTTTGAGTGCCGAGCAGTACTTC
clone size: NA; D gene: NA; J gene: TRBJ2-1; V gene: TRBV27; CDR3 protein: CASRETRHDNEQFF; CDR3 DNA: TGTGCCAGCAGGGAGACTAGGCACGACAATGAGCAGTTCTTC
clone size: few; D gene: TRBD1; J gene: TRBJ1-2; V gene: TRBV30; CDR3 protein: CAWILGGGLGYTF; CDR3 DNA: TGTGCCTGGATTTTAGGAGGGGGCTTGGGCTACACCTTC
clone size: NA; D gene: NA; J gene: TRBJ2-2; V gene: TRBV6-5; CDR3 protein: CASSYSGATTGELFF; CDR3 DNA: TGTGCCAGCAGTTACTCAGGGGCGACCACCGGGGAGCTGTTTTTT
clone size: NA; D gene: TRBD1; J gene: TRBJ1-5; V gene: TRBV28; CDR3 protein: CASSPGTGGLDQPQHF; CDR3 DNA: TGTGCCAGCAGTCCGGGGACAGGAGGCTTAGATCAGCCCCAGCATTTT
clone size: NA; D gene: NA; J gene: TRBJ1-2; V gene: TRBV29-1; CDR3 protein: CSVDRDYGYTF; CDR3 DNA: TGCAGCGTTGATAGAGACTATGGCTACACCTTC
clone size: NA; D gene: NA; J gene: TRBJ2-1; V gene: TRBV18; CDR3 protein: CASSPKEFNEQFF; CDR3 DNA: TGTGCCAGCTCACCGAAAGAGTTTAATGAGCAGTTCTTC
clone size: NA; D gene: TRBD1; J gene: TRBJ2-7; V gene: TRBV7-8; CDR3 protein: CASSFTGTGKDEQYF; CDR3 DNA: TGTGCCAGCAGCTTTACAGGGACAGGGAAGGACGAGCAGTACTTC
clone size: NA; D gene: TRBD2; J gene: TRBJ2-1; V gene: TRBV7-9; CDR3 protein: CASSPPRGSRNEQFF; CDR3 DNA: TGTGCCAGCAGCCCCCCCCGCGGGAGTAGGAATGAGCAGTTCTTC
clone size: NA; D gene: TRBD1; J gene: TRBJ2-1; V gene: TRBV7-2; CDR3 protein: CASSLARAGQGSYNEQFF; CDR3 DNA: TGTGCCAGCAGCTTAGCGCGGGCGGGACAGGGCTCCTACAATGAGCAGTTCTTC
clone size: NA; D gene: NA; J gene: TRBJ2-7; V gene: TRBV5-5; CDR3 protein: CASSLGLASYEQYF; CDR3 DNA: TGTGCCAGCAGCTTGGGTCTAGCCTCCTACGAGCAGTACTTC
clone size: NA; D gene: TRBD1; J gene: TRBJ1-1; V gene: TRBV4-3; CDR3 protein: CASSQEVTGVSEAFF; CDR3 DNA: TGCGCCAGCAGCCAAGAGGTGACAGGGGTTTCTGAAGCTTTCTTT
clone size: NA; D gene: TRBD2; J gene: TRBJ2-3; V gene: TRBV6-1; CDR3 protein: CASSELAGGQTDTQYF; CDR3 DNA: TGTGCCAGCAGTGAATTAGCGGGGGGGCAAACAGATACGCAGTATTTT
clone size: NA; D gene: NA; J gene: TRBJ2-2; V gene: TRBV11-2; CDR3 protein: CASSFSTGELFF; CDR3 DNA: TGTGCCAGCAGCTTCAGCACCGGGGAGCTGTTTTTT
clone size: once; D gene: NA; J gene: TRBJ1-4; V gene: TRBV5-1; CDR3 protein: CASRQGNEKLFF; CDR3 DNA: TGCGCCAGCAGACAGGGAAATGAAAAACTGTTTTTT
clone size: NA; D gene: TRBD1; J gene: TRBJ1-3; V gene: TRBV6-1; CDR3 protein: CASSVSGTGGENTIYF; CDR3 DNA: TGTGCCAGCAGTGTATCCGGGACAGGGGGCGAAAACACCATATATTTT